The rows below give T cell receptor beta chains drawn from one sample of a study of blood T cells in healthy people across ages. Each CDR3 protein gets one entry after TCRdb re-called the 5' RACE reads with MiXCR. Here the sample spans 1.5 million to 2 million distinct CDR3 sequences, around 48% being singletons. The specimen was blood. The origin of the receptors is a woman aged 40 to 50 in good health. Both conserved end residues are part of each CDR3. D genes are given only for firm matches. Size tells how often a clone was seen (once, few, many) or the class of an expanded clone, and some rows leave it out.

>TRBJ1-5|TRBV24-1|NA|NA
CATSDGDQPQHF
TGTGCCACCAGTGACGGAGATCAGCCCCAGCATTTT
>TRBJ2-3|TRBV5-1|NA|NA
CASRGSLADTQYF
TGCGCCAGCAGGGGCAGCCTCGCAGATACGCAGTATTTT
>TRBJ2-4|TRBV5-1|NA|few
CASSLPGGTNIQYF
TGCGCCAGCAGCCTTCCGGGCGGGACCAACATTCAGTACTTC
>TRBJ2-1|TRBV7-2|NA|NA
CASSLYLGRSYNEQFF
TGTGCCAGCAGCTTATATCTTGGGCGGAGCTACAATGAGCAGTTCTTC
>TRBJ2-1|TRBV7-6|NA|NA
CASSPPRGVPNEQFF
TGTGCCAGCAGCCCACCGCGGGGTGTACCCAATGAGCAGTTCTTC
>TRBJ2-7|TRBV6-5|NA|few
CASSYGYRRYEQYF
TGTGCCAGCAGTTATGGGTACAGGCGGTACGAGCAGTACTTC
>TRBJ2-1|TRBV7-2|NA|NA
CASSNREPKQFF
TGTGCCAGCAGCAACCGGGAACCCAAGCAGTTCTTC
>TRBJ2-5|TRBV20-1|NA|few
CSARARCCSQETQYF
TGCAGTGCTAGAGCGCGGTGTTGCAGCCAAGAGACCCAGTACTTC
>TRBJ2-7|TRBV4-1|NA|many
CASSQDSRGGYEQYF
TGCGCCAGCAGCCAAGATTCCCGTGGCGGTTACGAGCAGTACTTC
>TRBJ2-7|TRBV28|NA|few
CASSLPTATYEQYF
TGTGCCAGCAGTTTACCGACGGCAACCTACGAGCAGTACTTC
>TRBJ2-5|TRBV6-2/TRBV6-3|NA|NA
CASSYRGQAQETQYF
TGTGCCAGCAGTTATCGGGGGCAGGCCCAAGAGACCCAGTACTTC
>TRBJ2-7|TRBV7-2|TRBD1|few
CASSLDTGVGEQYF
TGTGCCAGCAGCTTAGATACAGGGGTGGGGGAGCAGTACTTC
>TRBJ2-5|TRBV6-6|TRBD2|NA
CAGTLTSGGGETQYF
TGTGCCGGCACCCTGACTAGCGGGGGGGGAGAGACCCAGTACTTC
>TRBJ1-1|TRBV4-3|TRBD1|NA
CASSPGTELAENTEAFF
TGCGCCAGCAGCCCGGGGACAGAGTTAGCAGAGAACACTGAAGCTTTCTTT
>TRBJ2-1|TRBV13|NA|few
CASSPPGSINNEQFF
TGTGCCAGCAGCCCTCCGGGTAGCATTAACAATGAGCAGTTCTTC
>TRBJ2-1|TRBV20-1|TRBD2|once
CSASPYGGFYDEQFF
TGCAGTGCTAGCCCATACGGGGGGTTCTACGATGAGCAGTTCTTC
>TRBJ2-4|TRBV28|NA|NA
CASSLRQGRKNIQYF
TGTGCCAGCAGTTTACGGCAGGGAAGGAAAAACATTCAGTACTTC
>TRBJ2-2|TRBV4-1|TRBD2|once
CASSHTVRTSGGTSNTGELFF
TGCGCCAGCAGCCACACCGTTCGGACTAGCGGGGGGACCTCAAACACCGGGGAGCTGTTTTTT
>TRBJ2-5|TRBV20-1|NA|many
CSARGTAKETQYF
TGCAGTGCTCGCGGGACAGCTAAAGAGACCCAGTACTTC
>TRBJ1-5|TRBV7-2|NA|NA
CASSRRQPSGSSNQPQHF
TGTGCCAGCAGTCGACGACAGCCGTCTGGGAGTAGCAATCAGCCCCAGCATTTT
>TRBJ2-1|TRBV27|TRBD1|few
CASSFSLIPGQRYNEQFF
TGTGCCAGCAGTTTCTCTCTAATACCGGGACAGCGATACAATGAGCAGTTCTTC
>TRBJ2-5|TRBV9|TRBD2|NA
CASSDRTSVGIETQYF
TGTGCCAGCAGCGACCGGACTAGCGTGGGAATAGAGACCCAGTACTTC
>TRBJ2-5|TRBV20-1|NA|NA
CSAAPSLGGGWTQYF
TGCAGTGCCGCTCCCTCGCTAGGGGGGGGGTGGACCCAGTACTTC
>TRBJ2-7|TRBV10-3|TRBD2|NA
CAISESLGGGPYEQYF
TGTGCCATCAGTGAGTCGTTGGGGGGGGGTCCCTACGAGCAGTACTTC
>TRBJ2-5|TRBV13|TRBD2|once
CASSSTTSGEYNEQYF
TGTGCCAGCAGCTCCACGACTAGCGGGGAGTACAATGAGCAGTACTTC
>TRBJ2-3|TRBV29-1|TRBD1|few
CSVESLINTGGSTDTQYF
TGCAGCGTTGAGTCTCTAATAAATACAGGGGGATCAACAGATACGCAGTATTTT
>TRBJ1-6|TRBV27|TRBD1|NA
CASSVPGQGNSPLHF
TGTGCCAGCAGTGTTCCGGGACAGGGGAATTCACCCCTCCACTTT
>TRBJ1-5|TRBV5-1|NA|NA
CASSLDGIFNQPQHF
TGCGCCAGCAGCTTGGATGGGATTTTCAATCAGCCCCAGCATTTT
>TRBJ2-3|TRBV6-5|TRBD2|NA
CASSYLTSGGKDTQYF
TGTGCCAGCAGTTACCTAACTAGCGGGGGAAAGGATACGCAGTATTTT
>TRBJ1-2|TRBV4-1|TRBD1|few
CASSQESQGGVYGYTF
TGCGCCAGCAGCCAAGAAAGCCAGGGGGGAGTCTATGGCTACACCTTC
>TRBJ1-2|TRBV29-1|TRBD1|NA
CSVEGGRGQGYTF
TGCAGCGTTGAAGGGGGCAGGGGGCAGGGCTACACCTTC
>TRBJ2-4|TRBV28|NA|NA
CASSSPPDLAKNIQYF
TGTGCCAGCAGCTCGCCACCCGATTTAGCCAAAAACATTCAGTACTTC
>TRBJ2-6|TRBV4-3|TRBD1|NA
CASSQVGGQGMRGANVLTF
TGCGCCAGCAGCCAAGTAGGGGGACAGGGGATGCGTGGGGCCAACGTCCTGACTTTC
>TRBJ2-6|TRBV19|TRBD1|once
CASSTYLLQGKYSGANVPTF
TGTGCCAGTAGTACTTACCTGCTACAGGGGAAGTACTCTGGGGCCAACGTCCCGACTTTC
>TRBJ1-1|TRBV5-1|NA|NA
CASAKDGNTEAFF
TGCGCCAGCGCAAAAGACGGTAACACTGAGGCTTTCTTT
>TRBJ2-7|TRBV20-1|TRBD2|NA
CSARDVRGGDYEQYF
TGCAGTGCTAGAGATGTCCGGGGGGGGGACTACGAGCAGTACTTC
>TRBJ2-3|TRBV6-2/TRBV6-3|NA|NA
CASSRSGNTDTQYF
TGTGCCAGCAGCCGTTCTGGAAACACAGATACGCAGTATTTT
>TRBJ2-3|TRBV2|TRBD2|NA
CASSEAPIRAGGDTQYF
TGTGCCAGCAGTGAAGCGCCGATACGAGCGGGGGGGGATACGCAGTATTTT
>TRBJ1-2|TRBV30|NA|once
CAWSPTAYYGYTF
TGTGCCTGGAGTCCTACAGCGTACTATGGCTACACCTTC
>TRBJ2-3|TRBV14|NA|NA
CASSPRLHTDTQYF
TGTGCCAGCAGCCCCCGACTGCACACAGATACGCAGTATTTT
>TRBJ2-5|TRBV12-3/TRBV12-4|TRBD2|NA
CANTPSGANEQYF
TGTGCCAATACTCCTAGCGGGGCCAATGAGCAGTACTTC
>TRBJ1-2|TRBV15|TRBD1|NA
CATSPGGDGYTF
TGTGCCACCAGCCCAGGGGGAGATGGCTACACCTTC
>TRBJ2-7|TRBV29-1|TRBD1|NA
CSVEIRDRSYEQYF
TGCAGCGTTGAAATCCGGGACAGAAGCTACGAGCAGTACTTC
>TRBJ2-5|TRBV27|TRBD1|many
CASSRTGGSPETQYF
TGTGCCAGCTCGAGGACAGGGGGCTCCCCAGAGACCCAGTACTTC
>TRBJ2-7|TRBV7-9|NA|few
CASSSGHYEQYF
TGTGCCAGCAGCTCCGGACACTACGAGCAGTACTTC
>TRBJ1-2|TRBV29-1|TRBD1|NA
CSGGTGGSYGYTF
TGCAGCGGGGGGACAGGGGGTAGCTATGGCTACACCTTC
>TRBJ2-2|TRBV6-1|TRBD1|NA
CASKRGQGDTGELFF
TGTGCCAGCAAGAGAGGACAGGGGGACACCGGGGAGCTGTTTTTT
>TRBJ2-7|TRBV6-6|TRBD2|few
CASSYSSGGYPYEQYF
TGTGCCAGCAGTTACTCTAGCGGGGGGTATCCCTACGAGCAGTACTTC
>TRBJ2-7|TRBV6-1|NA|many
CASSERKYEQYF
TGTGCCAGCAGTGAACGCAAGTACGAGCAGTACTTC
>TRBJ2-1|TRBV7-3|NA|few
CASSPYRAGRYNEQFF
TGTGCCAGCAGCCCCTATCGGGCGGGGAGATACAATGAGCAGTTCTTC
>TRBJ1-2|TRBV6-5|NA|once
CASRLGGVPYGYTF
TGTGCCAGCAGATTGGGAGGGGTCCCATATGGCTACACCTTC
>TRBJ2-5|TRBV5-6|NA|few
CASSLRQARETQYF
TGTGCCAGCAGCTTGCGTCAAGCGAGGGAGACCCAGTACTTC
>TRBJ1-1|TRBV6-6|NA|NA
CASINRDTEAFF
TGTGCCAGCATAAACAGGGACACTGAAGCTTTCTTT